The next 18 T cell receptor beta chains were all read from a single sample in a study of blood T cell repertoires in COVID-19. Profiling relied on immunoSEQ multiplex PCR, and the TCRdb table lists in-frame clones only, not all of them. The repertoire has a few hundred thousand clones, about 92% of them found once; the top ten carry about a fifth. The specimen was PBMCs or T cells enriched from blood (not recorded which). These TCRs come from a woman in her twenties or thirties who had recovered from COVID-19.

The V and J genes are TRBV19 and TRBJ1-2; D gene uncertain. CDR3 length: 11 residues. Germline V gene data show CDR1 as LNHDA and CDR2 as SQIVND (reference sequence). V lost 9 bases to trimming and J lost 5 bases, with 10 bases between them. The CDR3 loop reads CASRTRYGYTF. As DNA, the CDR3 is TGTGCCAGCCGCACGCGATATGGCTACACCTTC. Using reference TRBV19 and TRBJ1-2 for the parts outside the CDR3, the full variable domain is DGGITQSPKYLFRKEGQNVTLSCEQNLNHDAMYWYRQDPGQGLRLIYYSQIVNDFQKGDIAEGYSVSREKKESFPLTVTSAQKNPTAFYLCASRTRYGYTFGSGTRLTVV.

The chain is built from TRBV19 and TRBJ1-2; 8 bases match TRBD1. V gave up 5 bases and J gave up 2 bases; unmatched junction bases: 7. The CDR3 has 15 residues. The germline V gene has CDR1 LNHDA and CDR2 SQIVND (reference sequence). The CDR3, as DNA: TGTGCCAGTAGTTTCCGGGGGGACAGGAACTATGGCTACACCTTC. This translates into CASSFRGDRNYGYTF.

The table lists this clone with a few counts. This chain uses TRBV2 with TRBJ1-5, with a tentative D call TRBD1 (5 bases). Germline V gene sequence: CDR1 SNHLY, CDR2 FYNNEI. V shed 8 bases and J shed 4 bases, with 21 bases lying between them. The CDR3 totals 16 residues. CDR3 residues: CASALRGLRTNQPQHF. The CDR3 bases are TGTGCCAGCGCTTTACGGGGACTCAGGACGAATCAGCCCCAGCATTTT.

The CDR3: CASRTRGDKNIQYF. Here the CDR3 DNA reads TGTGCCAGCAGGACCAGGGGGGACAAAAACATTCAGTACTTC. This chain connects TRBV6-4 to TRBJ2-4; D possibly corresponds to TRBD1 (7 bases). Germline V gene sequence: CDR1 MRHNA, CDR2 SNTAGT. V was shortened by 6 bases and J by 3 bases, with 12 bases between the two germline ends. This CDR3 comprises 14 residues.

Regarding this clone: The junction departs from the called germline gene at one end, perhaps through a read error. The genes are TRBV19 and TRBJ2-1; tentative D call: TRBD1 (5 bases). The CDR3 has 13 residues. Germline V gene lookup returns CDR1 LNHDA and CDR2 SQIVND (reference sequence). This CDR3 reads CASSIDQGGFRVF. As DNA, the CDR3 is TGTGCCAGTAGTATAGACCAGGGCGGCTTTAGGGTCTTC.

The chain couples TRBV29-1 to TRBJ2-2; weak D call: TRBD1 (6 bases). Trimming removed 5 bases from V and 1 base from J, with 11 bases in between. The CDR3 length is 14 residues. In germline, CDR1 is SQVTM, CDR2 ANQGSEA. The CDR3: CSVTQGLNTGELFF. The CDR3 DNA is TGCAGCGTTACCCAGGGGCTGAACACCGGGGAGCTGTTTTTT.

The V call is TRBV6-5, the J call TRBJ1-1; 7 bases fit TRBD1. CDR3 size: 14 residues. V lost 6 bases and J lost 5; bases outside the gene matches: 9. Germline-derived CDR1 and CDR2 are MNHEY and SVGAGI. In DNA form, the CDR3 reads TGTGCCAGCAGCCATGACAGGGTTGGGACTGAAGCTTTCTTT. Translating it yields CASSHDRVGTEAFF.

The rearrangement uses TRBV7-2 and TRBJ2-6; TRBD2 matches 8 bases. The V segment lost 5 bases and the J segment 2 bases; nucleotides outside the gene matches: 8. Per germline, CDR1 SGHTA and CDR2 FQGNSA. This CDR3 is built from 17 residues. CDR3 nucleotides: TGTGCCAGCAGCACCGGGACTAGAGAGGCTGGGGCCAACGTCCTGACTTTC. Protein product: CASSTGTREAGANVLTF.

The chain employs TRBV28 and TRBJ1-5, with D possibly matching TRBD1 (5 bases). The CDR3 has 13 amino acids. V was clipped by 7 bases and J by 7 bases, with 14 bases between them. Germline loops: CDR1 MDHEN, CDR2 SYDVKM. The DNA for the CDR3 is TGTGCCAGCAAGGGGAGGATTGGACAGCCCCAGCATTTT. This sequence encodes CASKGRIGQPQHF. The full variable domain, with the rest looked up from reference TRBV28 and TRBJ1-5, is DVKVTQSSRYLVKRTGEKVFLECVQDMDHENMFWYRQDPGLGLRLIYFSYDVKMKEKGDIPEGYSVSREKKERFSLILESASTNQTSMYLCASKGRIGQPQHFGDGTRLSIL.

DNA for the CDR3: TGCGCCAGCAGCCGATTACAGGGGGCGGGAACCGGGGAGCTGTTTTTT. Translation: CASSRLQGAGTGELFF. The genes are TRBV4-3 and TRBJ2-2; 9 nucleotides line up with TRBD1. This CDR3 is 16 amino acids long. The germline V gene has CDR1 LGHNA and CDR2 YSLEER. J was trimmed by 5 bases and V by 4 bases; bases with no gene match: 8.

The gene calls are TRBV28 and TRBJ1-4; tentatively, D is TRBD1 (5 bases). V lost 2 bases and J 8 bases, leaving 12 bases between the germline ends. The germline gives CDR1 MDHEN, CDR2 SYDVKM. The CDR3 length is 14 residues. CDR3 in DNA: TGTGCCAGCAGTTTACAGGGAGGGCTAGAAAAACTGTTTTTT. Translated, it gives CASSLQGGLEKLFF.

V gene TRBV27 combines with J gene TRBJ1-6; D remains unclear. V lost 5 bases to trimming and J lost 3 bases, with 8 bases between them. The CDR3 consists of 14 residues. Germline V gene data show CDR1 as MNHEY and CDR2 as SMNVEV (reference sequence). The CDR3 reads CASSQVYYNSPLHF. The CDR3 DNA sequence: TGTGCCAGCAGTCAGGTTTACTATAATTCACCCCTCCACTTT.

The DNA for the CDR3 is TGTGCCAGCAGTTACTCGGGAGGGGCCAACGTCCTGACTTTC. Translating gives CASSYSGGANVLTF. The V and J genes are TRBV27 and TRBJ2-6; D possibly corresponds to TRBD2 (5 bases). The germline CDR1 and CDR2 sequences are MNHEY and SMNVEV (reference sequence). V lost 4 bases, J lost 4 bases, and 8 bases lay in between. The CDR3 extends over 14 amino acids. The full variable domain, its missing parts supplied by reference TRBV27 and TRBJ2-6, is EAQVTQNPRYLITVTGKKLTVTCSQNMNHEYMSWYRQDPGLGLRQIYYSMNVEVTDKGDVPEGYKVSRKEKRNFPLILESPSPNQTSLYFCASSYSGGANVLTFGAGSRLTVL.

The chain employs TRBV19 and TRBJ2-1, with 14 positions matching TRBD2. The J segment lost 10 bases and the V segment lost 5 bases, leaving 7 bases of the junction unmatched. CDR3 length: 15 amino acids. Germline-derived CDR1 and CDR2 are LNHDA and SQIVND (reference sequence). CDR3 coding DNA: TGTGCCAGTAGTGTGACTAGCGGGGGGGCCCGGGAGCAGTTCTTC. Translation: CASSVTSGGAREQFF.

The chain combines TRBV3-1 (or the pseudogene TRBV3-2) with TRBJ1-4; no firm D call. V lost 8 bases and J lost 8, with 9 bases in between. In germline, CDR1 is LGHDT, CDR2 YNNKEL (reference sequence). This CDR3 is 11 amino acids long. The CDR3 sequence is CASYGVEKLFF. The DNA of the CDR3 is TGTGCCAGCTACGGGGTAGAAAAACTGTTTTTT.

The rearrangement links TRBV15 to TRBJ1-2; D possibly corresponds to TRBD1 (5 bases). Trimming stripped 3 bases from V and 6 bases from J, with 11 bases between. Germline V lookup: CDR1 LNHNV, CDR2 YYDKDF (reference sequence). The CDR3 runs to 13 residues. The CDR3 protein is CATSRGREDGYTF. CDR3 in DNA: TGTGCCACCAGCAGGGGCAGGGAGGATGGCTACACCTTC.

This chain links TRBV2 with TRBJ2-4; D might be TRBD2 (7 bases). Germline CDR1 SNHLY, CDR2 FYNNEI. The V and J ends lost 3 bases and 5 bases respectively, with 17 bases between them. The CDR3 has 16 amino acids. The CDR3 region has the DNA TGTGCCAGCAGTGATGCGGGGGCCAATAACGAAAACATTCAGTACTTC. This encodes CASSDAGANNENIQYF.

The V gene is TRBV3-1 (or the pseudogene TRBV3-2), the J gene TRBJ1-2; D may be TRBD1 (6 bases). CDR1 and CDR2 (germline): LGHDT, YNNKEL (reference sequence). V dropped 5 bases and J dropped 6 bases, with 19 bases sitting between them. This CDR3 is 15 amino acids long. CDR3 amino acids: CASSGGHPPRNGYTF. As DNA, the CDR3 is TGTGCCAGCAGCGGGGGCCATCCTCCGAGGAATGGCTACACCTTC.